This record covers a single T cell receptor (beta chain). Its target antigen remains unknown. The record has no base qualities; no much larger clone is one base away. The data originate from a study of shared clonotypes between healthy human individuals (dated by TCRdb to 2019 to 2021). With regard to the full study: The cohort comprised a couple of women and a few men aged 18 to 49 years. For each donor, CD4 naive and CD4 memory were each given three plates, CD8 naive was given two plates, and CD8 memory was given one plate. To estimate repertoire size and how much clonotypes are shared between individuals, the study performed deep sequencing of blood TCR repertoires from roughly five healthy adults. Libraries were prepared and TCR repertoires were sequenced by different laboratories using diverse techniques, in order to increase sequencing depth and limit assay-specific biases. Per donor, leukapheresis produced somewhere between about 0.85 and 9.5 billion PBMCs.

General study outcomes and caveats: Sampling was restricted to blood, and TCR repertoires in tissue are likely to differ from TCR repertoires in blood. Higher generation probabilities were observed for clonotypes shared by all four sorted-subset donors than for non-shared clonotypes. Even with the large sequencing depth, rarefaction of the sorted-subset datasets indicated that sequencing was incomplete. About 4.5% of naive CD4, around 3.6% of naive CD8, approximately 2.2% of memory CD4, and approximately 0.39% of memory CD8 clonotypes were shared across a few donors. Naive subsets generally had larger estimated clonotype richness than memory subsets. Because the study included a small number of donors, the genetic and exposure-history diversity represented was limited. Based on pairwise subsampling, the degree of clonotype sharing among donors was expected to be affected by sequencing depth.

From the cysteine up to the phenylalanine, the CDR3 has a length of 16 residues. The entry retains the CDR3 DNA only, 48 bases that are in frame from base 1. V lost 7 bases and J lost 1 base; the stretch between them is 19 bases long. Looking up the germline V gene yields CDR1 MDHEN and CDR2 SYDVKM. Using the deep immunoSEQ assay, multiplex PCR amplified TCR CDR3 regions from genomic DNA. Extracted genomic DNA from each cell subset was distributed evenly across all wells of several immunoSEQ 96-well plates, and each plate was treated as a replicate. Each replicate PCR for sorted subsets received around 210 ng genomic DNA, equal to some 32,000 T cell genomes. Purified libraries were quantified with a Qubit 3.0 fluorometer, sized on a Bioanalyzer 2100, and re-quantified with the KAPA Library Quantification kit. Each immunoSEQ 96-well plate was sequenced on its own single-read 150-cycle Illumina NextSeq 550 flow cell. In the source study's methods: Because the immunoSEQ output held only junctional sequences and lacked quality scores, the filtering could not match the filtering applied to full-length reads. Sequences were annotated with PyIR, a Python wrapper for IgBLAST v1.9, and V/J genes and CDR3 were assigned using IMGT germline references. Reads with weak V/J assignments (E-value above 1e-6), missing CDR3, stop codons, out-of-frame junctions, or ambiguous translated residues were removed. V3J clonotypes were defined as sequences sharing the same inferred V gene, J gene, and CDR3 amino acid sequence. To compute the percentage overlap between repertoires, the number of shared unique clonotypes was divided by the size of the smaller repertoire. RTK rarefaction, the Chao1 estimator, and Recon v2.1 estimates of unobserved clonotypes were used to assess repertoire richness. Generation probabilities for all TCRbeta clonotypes obtained by the gDNA method from a few donors were computed using OLGA. TCRdb took this table from immuneACCESS and kept in-frame rearrangements with V and J called. Such tables lack part of the clones; where checked against another copy, unresolved V genes explain under half of the gap, and the rest is unexplained. The DNA gave D and trimming, while V, J and clone size come from that table. The sample profile shows about 2.1 million clones; 90% to 95% of them were found once. The biggest ten clones account for less than 2% of the sample.

For the CD8 naive samples, CD45RO-negative cells were positively selected for CCR7, yielding a CD45RA+CCR7+ population from which TemRA cells were excluded. Donors were healthy HIV-negative adults with no recently reported acute infections or vaccinations. Every donor was a Caucasian adult residing in Nashville, Tennessee, USA. Blood was collected by leukapheresis, and PBMCs were isolated by Ficoll-Histopaque density gradient centrifugation and then cryopreserved in liquid nitrogen vapor phase. Analytical flow cytometry was used to check the purity and quantity of every magnetically sorted T cell population. Genomic DNA was isolated from each sorted fraction and quantified by UV absorbance on a Nanodrop 2000c.

Recombination linked TRBV28 to TRBJ1-2; TRBD1 might be the D gene, on 6 matching bases. The source material was naive CD8+ T cells from PBMCs. The cell subset or site tag for this specimen amounts to: CD45RA+CCR7+. This clonotype was sampled from a man between 18 and 35 years old in good health. Some clones in this sample may be carry-over from other donors' samples. The CDR3 reads CASTPIRTARNYGYTF. DNA sequence: TGTGCCAGCACCCCTATCCGGACAGCGCGTAACTATGGCTACACCTTC.